Each of the 25 T cell receptor beta chains below was sequenced from the same sample in a study of blood T cells in healthy people across ages. The second PCR ran roughly 6 to 11 cycles with a sample-barcoded 5' primer and J-beta primers. TCRdb re-analysed the 5' RACE reads in MiXCR, keeping a single row per CDR3 protein. Here the sample spans 780,000 or so distinct CDR3 sequences, approximately 60% being singletons. Sequencing used blood. The origin of the receptors is a man aged 35-49 years in good health.

CDR3 coding DNA: TGCGCCAGCAGCCAAGGATCGGAGTTGAATTCACCCCTCCACTTT. Its protein product is CASSQGSELNSPLHF. This chain uses TRBV4-3 with TRBJ1-6; D ambiguous. The CDR3 is 15 amino acids. Germline CDR1 reads LGHNA; CDR2 reads YSLEER. Trimming cost V 1 base and J 7 bases, with 11 bases left between them.

This clonotype was detected many times. The rearrangement joins TRBV20-1 to TRBJ2-1, with TRBD2 matching 10 bases. V shed 2 bases and J 7 bases; nucleotides not matched to a gene: 8. Germline-derived CDR1 and CDR2 are DFQATT and SNEGSKA (reference sequence). This CDR3 is 15 amino acids long. The CDR3 reads CSARHIAGGENEQFF. CDR3 in DNA: TGCAGTGCTAGACATATAGCGGGAGGAGAGAATGAGCAGTTCTTC.

This chain links TRBV7-2 with TRBJ2-1; D is possibly TRBD1 or TRBD2 (5 bases each). Germline lookup yields CDR1 SGHTA and CDR2 FQGNSA. This CDR3 spans 18 amino acids. V was cut by 1 base and J by 2 bases, with 18 bases left in between. The DNA for the CDR3 is TGTGCCAGCAGCTTAGTTACTTTTGGGACGGGACCCTACAATGAGCAGTTCTTC. The encoded protein is CASSLVTFGTGPYNEQFF. Complete variable domain (other parts from reference TRBV7-2 and TRBJ2-1): GAGVSQSPSNKVTEKGKDVELRCDPISGHTALYWYRQSLGQGLEFLIYFQGNSAPDKSGLPSDRFSAERTGGSVSTLTIQRTQQEDSAVYLCASSLVTFGTGPYNEQFFGPGTRLTVL.

The chain combines TRBV6-4 with TRBJ1-2, with 8 bases fitting TRBD1. This CDR3 has 17 amino acids. Germline CDR1 reads MRHNA; CDR2 reads SNTAGT. The trim removed 2 bases at V and 5 bases at J, leaving 13 bases unmatched. CDR3: CASSDRDGQGGEYGYTF. In DNA, the CDR3 is TGTGCCAGCAGTGACCGCGATGGACAGGGTGGGGAGTATGGCTACACCTTC.

This clonotype was counted a few times. The chain joins TRBV6-2 or TRBV6-3 to TRBJ2-7; D not resolved. V gave up 5 bases and J gave up 0 bases, with 11 bases separating them. Germline V CDR1 and CDR2: MNHEY, SVGEGT. The CDR3 loop spans 14 amino acids. DNA of the CDR3: TGTGCCAGCAGTCCGACACGGAGCTCCTACGAGCAGTACTTC. This sequence encodes CASSPTRSSYEQYF.

This rearrangement joins TRBV4-3 to TRBJ2-4; 9 positions match TRBD1. The end of the DNA fits TRBJ2-7 better, so the J call may be wrong. From germline, CDR1 is LGHNA and CDR2 YSLEER. CDR3 length: 17 amino acids. DNA of the CDR3: TGCGCCAGCAGCCAAGATACCGGGACAGGGAGCCAGTACGAGCAGTACTTC. Protein sequence: CASSQDTGTGSQYEQYF.

This sequence joins TRBV15 and TRBJ2-5; 7 nucleotides agree with TRBD2. J gave up 5 bases and V 4 bases, and 7 bases lay outside the gene matches. The CDR3 loop spans 14 amino acids. Germline CDR1 is LNHNV and CDR2 is YYDKDF (reference sequence). The CDR3 sequence is CATSTTAGRETQYF. CDR3 nucleotides: TGTGCCACCAGCACAACAGCGGGGCGGGAGACCCAGTACTTC. Drawing the rest from reference TRBV15 and TRBJ2-5, the complete variable domain is DAMVIQNPRYQVTQFGKPVTLSCSQTLNHNVMYWYQQKSSQAPKLLFHYYDKDFNNEADTPDNFQSRRPNTSFCFLDIRSPGLGDTAMYLCATSTTAGRETQYFGPGTRLLVL.

This clonotype has only a few counts. CDR3 protein: CASSPGGDNQPQHF. The CDR3 DNA follows: TGTGCCAGCAGCCCAGGGGGGGATAATCAGCCCCAGCATTTT. This rearrangement joins TRBV12-3 or TRBV12-4 to TRBJ1-5; 7 nucleotides agree with TRBD1. This CDR3 has 14 amino acids. The trim removed 6 bases at V and 4 bases at J, leaving 6 bases unmatched.

This clonotype has a count of ten or more. The genes are TRBV7-3 and TRBJ1-4, with TRBD1 matching 10 bases. The CDR3 is 13 residues long. J gave up 11 bases and V 8 bases, and 8 bases lay outside the gene matches. Germline-derived CDR1 and CDR2 are SGHTA and FQGTGA. The CDR3 loop reads CASGQPGQGKLFF. CDR3 coding DNA: TGTGCCAGCGGACAGCCGGGACAGGGGAAACTGTTTTTT.

CDR3 DNA: TGCAGTGCTAGAGATGGTCGGAATAGCAATCAGCCCCAGCATTTT. It yields the protein CSARDGRNSNQPQHF. The rearrangement uses TRBV20-1 and TRBJ1-5; no clear D. Trimming left V 0 bases short and J 0 bases short, with 9 bases between. This CDR3 is built from 15 residues. Germline values: CDR1 DFQATT, CDR2 SNEGSKA (reference sequence).

This clonotype was picked up a small number of times. The rearrangement links TRBV20-1 to TRBJ2-1, with D possibly being TRBD2 (7 bases). V was cut by 6 bases and J by 4 bases, with 22 bases left in between. The CDR3 contains 16 residues. The germline CDR1 and CDR2 sequences are DFQATT and SNEGSKA (reference sequence). The CDR3 is CSAPQLSGGLYNEQFF. The CDR3 nucleotides read TGCAGTGCACCCCAACTATCGGGGGGCCTTTACAATGAGCAGTTCTTC.

This clonotype occurred a few times. The rearrangement links TRBV5-1 to TRBJ2-5; TRBD1 aligns across 9 bases. Germline CDR1 SGHRS, CDR2 YFSETQ. The CDR3 has 17 residues. The trim removed 0 bases at V and 4 bases at J, leaving 10 bases unmatched. The CDR3 reads CASSLDYFDRGIETQYF. CDR3 bases: TGCGCCAGCAGCTTGGACTACTTTGACAGGGGGATAGAGACCCAGTACTTC.

The rearrangement uses TRBV4-2 and TRBJ1-2, with TRBD1 matching 9 bases. V gave up 3 bases and J gave up 7 bases; unmatched junction bases: 6. Germline V gene lookup returns CDR1 LGHNA and CDR2 YNFKEQ. The CDR3 runs 14 residues. The CDR3: CASSHPGQGSGYTF. The CDR3 DNA follows: TGTGCCAGCAGCCACCCGGGACAGGGCAGTGGCTACACCTTC.

V usage is TRBV7-2 and J usage is TRBJ2-1, with 7 bases lining up with TRBD2. V lost 3 bases, J lost 4 bases, and 15 bases stayed unmatched. From germline, CDR1 is SGHTA and CDR2 FQGNSA. This CDR3 is 18 amino acids long. Here the CDR3 DNA reads TGTGCCAGCAGCTTTAGTGAGACGGGACGAGCGGGGTACAATGAGCAGTTCTTC. Amino acids: CASSFSETGRAGYNEQFF.

This clonotype was detected only a few times. The chain employs TRBV28 and TRBJ2-6; TRBD2 might be the D (5 bases). V was cut by 3 bases and J by 0 bases, with 6 bases left in between. The CDR3 spans 15 residues. Germline values: CDR1 MDHEN, CDR2 SYDVKM. CDR3 nucleotides: TGTGCCAGCAGTTTGGACTTCTCTGGGGCCAACGTCCTGACTTTC. Encoded protein: CASSLDFSGANVLTF.

The V and J genes are TRBV10-3 and TRBJ2-1; D call uncertain. This CDR3 comprises 13 residues. Trimming removed 4 bases at V and 2 bases at J, with 6 bases between. The germline V gene encodes CDR1 ENHRY and CDR2 SYGVKD. CDR3 DNA: TGTGCCATCAGTGTAGGTGCCTACAATGAGCAGTTCTTC. It encodes CAISVGAYNEQFF.

This clonotype has a handful of counts. The chain combines TRBV7-2 with TRBJ2-4; unclear D gene. Germline values: CDR1 SGHTA, CDR2 FQGNSA. This CDR3 region has 15 residues. V gave up 7 bases and J gave up 5 bases, with 18 bases separating them. The chain's CDR3 is CASTESGFQENIQYF. The CDR3 DNA reads TGTGCCAGCACCGAGTCCGGGTTTCAAGAAAACATTCAGTACTTC.

This chain links TRBV25-1 with TRBJ1-2; D may be TRBD1 (5 bases). CDR1 is MGHDK and CDR2 is SYGVNS in the germline V gene. Trimming removed 7 bases at V and 8 bases at J, with 17 bases between. The CDR3 has 13 residues. CDR3 sequence (DNA): TGTGCCAGCATGGGGGTAAAGAATGGAGGCTACACCTTC. This sequence encodes CASMGVKNGGYTF.

The rearrangement links TRBV20-1 to TRBJ2-1; 9 bases align to TRBD2. V gave up 6 bases and J gave up 2 bases; unmatched junction bases: 8. Germline CDR1 is DFQATT and CDR2 is SNEGSKA (reference sequence). This CDR3 contains 15 residues. The DNA for the CDR3 is TGCAGTGCCAGTAGCGGGAGCTCTCCCTACAATGAGCAGTTCTTC. Residues: CSASSGSSPYNEQFF.

The genes are TRBV5-5 and TRBJ2-1; 12 positions agree with TRBD2. The junction had 8 bases not matched to a gene; V was cut back by 4 bases and J by 9 bases. This CDR3 comprises 15 residues. Germline-derived CDR1 and CDR2 are SGHKS and YYEKEE (reference sequence). As DNA, the CDR3 is TGTGCCAGCAGCCCGACTAGCGGGAGTGAGGGTGAGCAGTTCTTC. Protein: CASSPTSGSEGEQFF.

V usage is TRBV5-1 and J usage is TRBJ2-1; 14 bases line up with TRBD2. Losses at the gene ends were 3 bases for V and 9 bases for J; bases not matched to a gene: 11. Germline V gives CDR1 SGHRS, CDR2 YFSETQ. The CDR3 spans 17 residues. Here the CDR3 reads CASSYGGTSGGRGEQFF. The CDR3 DNA reads TGCGCCAGCAGCTATGGAGGGACTAGCGGGGGCCGTGGTGAGCAGTTCTTC.

This clonotype showed up just a few times. The chain couples TRBV10-3 to TRBJ1-5; 9 bases map to TRBD1. The CDR3 loop spans 17 amino acids. Germline V CDR1 and CDR2: ENHRY, SYGVKD. V trimming: 5 bases; J trimming: 6 bases; junction bases outside the gene matches: 14. CDR3 DNA: TGTGCCATCAGTCTAGAGAACCCGGGACAGGGTGGTCAGCCCCAGCATTTT. It specifies CAISLENPGQGGQPQHF.

This clonotype appeared a few times. The chain employs TRBV29-1 and TRBJ1-2, with 7 positions matching TRBD1. The CDR3 totals 13 residues. Losses at the gene ends were 4 bases for V and 7 bases for J; bases not matched to a gene: 9. In germline, CDR1 is SQVTM, CDR2 ANQGSEA. In nucleotides, the CDR3 is TGCAGCGTTGGGCAGGGGGGGATGAGTGGCTACACCTTC. It specifies CSVGQGGMSGYTF.

The V and J genes are TRBV7-2 and TRBJ1-5; a weak D match, TRBD1 (5 bases). The V end was cut by 4 bases, the J end by 0 bases, with 10 bases between. Germline assignment: CDR1 SGHTA and CDR2 FQGNSA. The CDR3 has 15 residues. This CDR3 is CASSWGVFSNQPQHF. The DNA for the CDR3 is TGTGCCAGCAGCTGGGGGGTTTTTAGCAATCAGCCCCAGCATTTT. Variable domain in full (rest from reference TRBV7-2 and TRBJ1-5): GAGVSQSPSNKVTEKGKDVELRCDPISGHTALYWYRQSLGQGLEFLIYFQGNSAPDKSGLPSDRFSAERTGGSVSTLTIQRTQQEDSAVYLCASSWGVFSNQPQHFGDGTRLSIL.

As for this clonotype: It may be a read error: a sequence one base away is much more abundant. The J gene is TRBJ2-1, the V gene TRBV6-4; the match to TRBD1 covers 10 bases. Judging by the DNA end, TRBJ2-7 fits better; the J call may be wrong. CDR1 and CDR2 (germline): MRHNA, SNTAGT. The length of the CDR3 is 15 residues. The CDR3 here is CASSDSTGGYNEQYF. The CDR3 DNA reads as TGTGCCAGCAGTGACTCGACAGGGGGCTACAATGAGCAGTACTTC.